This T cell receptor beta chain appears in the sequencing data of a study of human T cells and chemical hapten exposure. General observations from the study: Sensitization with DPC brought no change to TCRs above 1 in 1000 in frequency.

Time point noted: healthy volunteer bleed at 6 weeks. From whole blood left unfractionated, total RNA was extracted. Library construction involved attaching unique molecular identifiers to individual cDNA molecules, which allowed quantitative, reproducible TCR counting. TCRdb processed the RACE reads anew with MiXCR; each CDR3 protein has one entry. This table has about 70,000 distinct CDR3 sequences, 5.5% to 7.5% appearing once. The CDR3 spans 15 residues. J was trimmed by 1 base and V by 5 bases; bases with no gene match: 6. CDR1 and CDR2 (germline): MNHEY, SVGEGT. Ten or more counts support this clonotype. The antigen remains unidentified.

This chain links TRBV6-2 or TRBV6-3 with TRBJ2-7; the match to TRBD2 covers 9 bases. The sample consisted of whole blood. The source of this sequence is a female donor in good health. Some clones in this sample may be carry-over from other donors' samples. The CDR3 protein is CASSTGLASSYEQYF. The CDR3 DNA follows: TGTGCCAGCAGTACGGGACTAGCATCTTCCTACGAGCAGTACTTC.